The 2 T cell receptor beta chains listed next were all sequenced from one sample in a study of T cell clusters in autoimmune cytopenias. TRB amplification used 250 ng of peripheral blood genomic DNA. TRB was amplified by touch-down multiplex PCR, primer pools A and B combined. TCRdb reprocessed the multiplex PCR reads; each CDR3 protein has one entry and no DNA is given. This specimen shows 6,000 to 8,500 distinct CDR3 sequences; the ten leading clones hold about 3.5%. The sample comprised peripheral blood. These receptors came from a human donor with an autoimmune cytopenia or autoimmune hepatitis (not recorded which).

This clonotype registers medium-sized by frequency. The CDR3 protein is CASAWTANQPQHF. The chain employs TRBV6-6 and TRBJ1-5; with no DNA, the TCRdb D assignment of TRBD1 cannot be verified. Germline V gene sequence: CDR1 MNHNY, CDR2 SVGAGI (reference sequence). CDR3 size: 13 residues.

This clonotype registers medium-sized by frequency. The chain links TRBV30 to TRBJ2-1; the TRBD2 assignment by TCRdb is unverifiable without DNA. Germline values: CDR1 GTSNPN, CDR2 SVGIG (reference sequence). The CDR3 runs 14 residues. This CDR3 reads CAFCQGPLGCEQFF.